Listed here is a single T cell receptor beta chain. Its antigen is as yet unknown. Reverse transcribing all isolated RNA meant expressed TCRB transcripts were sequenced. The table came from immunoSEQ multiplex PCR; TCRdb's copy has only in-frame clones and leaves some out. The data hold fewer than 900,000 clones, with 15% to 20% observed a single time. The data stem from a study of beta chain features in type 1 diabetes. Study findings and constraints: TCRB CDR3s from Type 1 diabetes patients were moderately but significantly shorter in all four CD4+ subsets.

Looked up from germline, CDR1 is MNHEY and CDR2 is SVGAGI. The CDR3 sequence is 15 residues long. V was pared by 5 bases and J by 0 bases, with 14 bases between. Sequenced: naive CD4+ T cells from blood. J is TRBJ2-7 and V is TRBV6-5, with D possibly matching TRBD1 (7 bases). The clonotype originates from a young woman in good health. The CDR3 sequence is CASSRDRDSSYEQYF. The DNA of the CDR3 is TGTGCCAGCAGTCGCGACAGGGACTCCTCCTACGAGCAGTACTTC.